This TCR beta chain was sequenced in a study of shared clonotypes between healthy human individuals. Study-level points and caveats: The naive CD4 repertoires of a few donors were compared, and around 4.7% of clonotypes were shared.

The genomic DNA of each subset was split evenly across several immunoSEQ plates. The table came from immunoSEQ multiplex PCR; TCRdb's copy has only in-frame clones and leaves some out. The profile shows more than 400,000 clones, around 96% of them singletons. This clone has a single count. What it binds is not known. Recent vaccinations or acute infections were absent in the healthy HIV-negative adult donors. The study separated CD4+ cells into CD45RA+ naive and CD45RA-negative memory subsets. The CDR3 has 13 amino acids. V was clipped by 6 bases and J by 4 bases, with 12 bases between them. CDR1 MDHEN and CDR2 SYDVKM come from the germline V gene.

The receptor was isolated from a woman aged 25 to 39 in good health. The rearrangement uses TRBV28 and TRBJ1-2; D ambiguous. The sequenced material came from naive CD4+ T cells sorted from blood. Subset here: CD45RA+ positively selected. The CDR3 protein is CASSSVAAYGYTF. The CDR3 bases are TGTGCCAGCAGCTCGGTCGCTGCCTATGGCTACACCTTC.